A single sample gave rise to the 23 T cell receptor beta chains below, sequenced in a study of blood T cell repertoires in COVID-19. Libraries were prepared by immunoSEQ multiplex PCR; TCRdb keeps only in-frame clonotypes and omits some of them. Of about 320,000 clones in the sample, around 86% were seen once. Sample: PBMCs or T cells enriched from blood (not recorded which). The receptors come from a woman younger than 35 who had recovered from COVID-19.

CDR3 amino acids: CASSSVQGPGNTIYF. The CDR3 DNA reads TGTGCCAGCAGCTCAGTACAGGGACCTGGAAACACCATATATTTT. The chain has TRBV11-2 and TRBJ1-3; TRBD1 might be the D (6 bases). V shed 4 bases and J shed 2 bases, with 12 bases lying between them. The CDR3 spans 15 residues. The germline V gene encodes CDR1 SGHAT and CDR2 FQNNGV.

CDR3: CASSSQDPTGTGSPLHF. As DNA, the CDR3 is TGTGCCAGCAGCTCTCAGGACCCGACAGGGACGGGTTCACCCCTCCACTTT. The chain couples TRBV7-2 to TRBJ1-6, with TRBD1 matching 7 bases. The CDR3 has 17 residues. V lost 4 bases, J lost 9 bases, and 15 bases stayed unmatched. Germline CDR1 SGHTA, CDR2 FQGNSA.

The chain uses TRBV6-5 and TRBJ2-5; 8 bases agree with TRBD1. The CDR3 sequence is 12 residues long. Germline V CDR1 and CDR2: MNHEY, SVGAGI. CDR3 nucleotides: TGTGGGACAGGGAATCTTCAAGAGACCCAGTACTTC. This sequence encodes CGTGNLQETQYF.

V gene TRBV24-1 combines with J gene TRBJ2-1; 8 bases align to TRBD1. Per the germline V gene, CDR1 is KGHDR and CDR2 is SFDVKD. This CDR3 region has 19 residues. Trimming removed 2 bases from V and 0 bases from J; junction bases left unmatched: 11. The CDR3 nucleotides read TGTGCCACCAGTGATTCCTCTGCAACAGGGGGTAACTCCTACAATGAGCAGTTCTTC. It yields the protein CATSDSSATGGNSYNEQFF.

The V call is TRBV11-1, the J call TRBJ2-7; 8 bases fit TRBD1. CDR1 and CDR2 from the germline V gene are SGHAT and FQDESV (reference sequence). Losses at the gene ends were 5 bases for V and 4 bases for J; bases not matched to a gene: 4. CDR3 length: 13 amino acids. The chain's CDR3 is CASSRQGRYEQYF. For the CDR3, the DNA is TGTGCCAGCAGCCGACAGGGGAGGTACGAGCAGTACTTC.

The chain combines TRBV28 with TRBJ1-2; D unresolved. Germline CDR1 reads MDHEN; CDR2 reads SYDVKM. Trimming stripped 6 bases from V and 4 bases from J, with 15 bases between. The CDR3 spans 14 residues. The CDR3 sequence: CASRSMLTGYGYTF. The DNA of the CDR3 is TGTGCCAGCAGATCAATGCTGACGGGCTATGGCTACACCTTC.

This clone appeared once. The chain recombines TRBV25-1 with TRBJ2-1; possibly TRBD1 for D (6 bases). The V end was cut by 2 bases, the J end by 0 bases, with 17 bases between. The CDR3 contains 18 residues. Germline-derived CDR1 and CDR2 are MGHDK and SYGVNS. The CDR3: CASSENYRDTSSYNEQFF. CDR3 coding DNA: TGTGCCAGCAGTGAAAACTACAGGGACACGAGCTCCTACAATGAGCAGTTCTTC.

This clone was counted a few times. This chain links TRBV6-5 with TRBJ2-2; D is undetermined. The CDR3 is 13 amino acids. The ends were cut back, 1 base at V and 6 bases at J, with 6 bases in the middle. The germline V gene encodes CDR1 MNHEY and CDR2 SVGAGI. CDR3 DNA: TGTGCCAGCAGTTACTTTGTAGCCGGGGAGCTGTTTTTT. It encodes CASSYFVAGELFF.

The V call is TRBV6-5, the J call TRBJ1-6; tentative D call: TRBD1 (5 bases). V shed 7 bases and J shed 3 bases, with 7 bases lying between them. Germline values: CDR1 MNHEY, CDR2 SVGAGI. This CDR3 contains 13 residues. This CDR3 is CASTGHYNSPLHF. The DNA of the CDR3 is TGTGCCAGCACCGGACACTATAATTCACCCCTCCACTTT.

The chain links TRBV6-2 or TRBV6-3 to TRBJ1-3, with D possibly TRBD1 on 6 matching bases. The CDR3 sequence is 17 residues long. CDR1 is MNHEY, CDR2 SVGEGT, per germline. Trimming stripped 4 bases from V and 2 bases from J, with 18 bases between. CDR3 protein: CASSLGLNRAAGNTIYF. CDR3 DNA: TGTGCCAGCAGTTTGGGATTAAACAGGGCGGCTGGAAACACCATATATTTT.

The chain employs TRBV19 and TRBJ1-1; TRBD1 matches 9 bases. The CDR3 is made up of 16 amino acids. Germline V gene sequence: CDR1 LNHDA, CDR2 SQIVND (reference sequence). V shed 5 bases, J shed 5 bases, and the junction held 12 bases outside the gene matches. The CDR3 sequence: CASSPGGQGRGTEAFF. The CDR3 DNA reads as TGTGCCAGTAGTCCTGGGGGACAGGGCCGGGGAACTGAAGCTTTCTTT.

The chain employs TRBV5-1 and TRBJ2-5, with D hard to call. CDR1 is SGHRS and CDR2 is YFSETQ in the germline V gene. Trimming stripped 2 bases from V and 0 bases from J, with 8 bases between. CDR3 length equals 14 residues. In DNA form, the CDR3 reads TGCGCCAGCAGCTTTGGTCGGGACCAAGAGACCCAGTACTTC. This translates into CASSFGRDQETQYF.

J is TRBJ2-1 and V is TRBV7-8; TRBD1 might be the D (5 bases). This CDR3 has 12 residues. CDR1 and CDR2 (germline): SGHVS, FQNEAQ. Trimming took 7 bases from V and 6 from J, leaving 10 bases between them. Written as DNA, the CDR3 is TGTGCCAGCACATTCACAGGCAATGAGCAGTTCTTC. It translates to CASTFTGNEQFF.

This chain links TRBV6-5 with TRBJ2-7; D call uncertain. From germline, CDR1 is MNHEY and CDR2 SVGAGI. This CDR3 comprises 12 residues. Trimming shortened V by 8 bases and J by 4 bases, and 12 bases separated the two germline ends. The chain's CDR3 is CASRAYEYEQYF. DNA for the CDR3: TGTGCCAGCCGCGCATATGAATACGAGCAGTACTTC.

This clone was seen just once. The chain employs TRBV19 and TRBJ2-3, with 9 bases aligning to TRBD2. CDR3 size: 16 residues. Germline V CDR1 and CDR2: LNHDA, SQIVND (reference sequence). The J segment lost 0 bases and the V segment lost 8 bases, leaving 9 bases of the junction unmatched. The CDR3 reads CASGTRLAESTDTQYF. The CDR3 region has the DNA TGTGCCAGTGGAACCCGACTAGCGGAGAGCACAGATACGCAGTATTTT.

The CDR3 coding sequence is TGTGCCAGCAGCTCGGGACAGGGGGGGACCTACGAGCAGTACTTC. Residues: CASSSGQGGTYEQYF. The gene calls are TRBV7-9 and TRBJ2-7, with 11 bases lining up with TRBD1. The CDR3 has 15 residues. V trimming: 4 bases; J trimming: 2 bases; junction bases outside the gene matches: 4. Per the germline V gene, CDR1 is SEHNR and CDR2 is FQNEAQ (reference sequence).

CDR3 sequence (DNA): TGTGCCAGCAGTGACCACCCGGACTATGGCTACACCTTC. Its translation is CASSDHPDYGYTF. The chain is built from TRBV6-4 and TRBJ1-2; D gene ambiguous. The germline V gene has CDR1 MRHNA and CDR2 SNTAGT. Trimming removed 2 bases from V and 3 bases from J, with 7 bases in between. The CDR3 consists of 13 residues.

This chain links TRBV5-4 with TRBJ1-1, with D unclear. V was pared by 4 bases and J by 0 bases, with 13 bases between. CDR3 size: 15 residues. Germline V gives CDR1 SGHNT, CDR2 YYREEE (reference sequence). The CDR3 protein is CASSSLQSMNTEAFF. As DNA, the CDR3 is TGTGCCAGCAGCAGCCTACAGAGTATGAACACTGAAGCTTTCTTT.

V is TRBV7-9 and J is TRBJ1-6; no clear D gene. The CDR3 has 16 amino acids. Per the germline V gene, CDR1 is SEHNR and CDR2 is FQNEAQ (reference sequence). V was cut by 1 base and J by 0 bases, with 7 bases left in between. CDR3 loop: CASSLVESSYNSPLHF. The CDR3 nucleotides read TGTGCCAGCAGCTTAGTCGAGAGCTCCTATAATTCACCCCTCCACTTT.

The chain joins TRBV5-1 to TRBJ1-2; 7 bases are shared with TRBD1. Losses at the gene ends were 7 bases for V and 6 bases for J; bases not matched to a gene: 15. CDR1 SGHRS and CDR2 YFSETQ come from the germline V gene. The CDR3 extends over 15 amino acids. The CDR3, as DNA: TGCGCCAGCGGACTCACGCAACAGGGGTCAAATGGCTACACCTTC. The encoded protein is CASGLTQQGSNGYTF.

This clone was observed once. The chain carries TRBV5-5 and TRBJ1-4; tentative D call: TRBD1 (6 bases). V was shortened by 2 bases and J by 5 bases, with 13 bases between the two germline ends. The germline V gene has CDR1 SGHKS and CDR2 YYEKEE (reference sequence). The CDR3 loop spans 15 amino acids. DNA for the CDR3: TGTGCCAGCAGCTTAATGGCAGGGGCCAATGAAAAACTGTTTTTT. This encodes CASSLMAGANEKLFF.

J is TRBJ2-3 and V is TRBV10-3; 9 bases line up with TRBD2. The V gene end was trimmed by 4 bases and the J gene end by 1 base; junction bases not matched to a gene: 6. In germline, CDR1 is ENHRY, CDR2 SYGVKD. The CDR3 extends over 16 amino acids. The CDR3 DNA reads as TGTGCCATCAGTGTGAGGGCGGGAGGGGGCACAGATACGCAGTATTTT. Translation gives CAISVRAGGGTDTQYF.

The CDR3 reads CAWITGAWGYTF. CDR3 nucleotide sequence: TGTGCCTGGATAACAGGGGCTTGGGGCTACACCTTC. The chain recombines TRBV30 with TRBJ1-2, with 7 positions matching TRBD1. Trimming at V came to 4 bases and at J to 8 bases, leaving 7 bases not matched to a gene. CDR1 GTSNPN and CDR2 SVGIG come from the germline V gene (reference sequence). This CDR3 spans 12 amino acids.